One and the same sample provided the 19 T cell receptor beta chains below, sequenced in a study of cytomegalovirus exposure and HLA in healthy donors (dated by TCRdb to 2015 to 2018). Library method: the immunoSEQ multiplex PCR assay. A mixture of 60 forward primers for TCR Vbeta segments and 13 reverse primers for TCR Jbeta segments was used in the multiplex PCR. This is the immuneACCESS table as TCRdb keeps it, with only in-frame sequences that have V and J called. A part of the clones is gone; compared with another copy, unresolved V genes explain less than half, and the rest is unexplained. The sample table lists about 200,000 clones, roughly 73% of them with a count of one. 1.8% of the sample is taken by the ten largest. The sequenced sample was PBMCs. The source is a woman younger than 45 in good health and CMV-seronegative.

This rearrangement joins TRBV5-1 to TRBJ2-5; 8 bases fit TRBD1. V was clipped by 4 bases and J by 5 bases; unmatched bases: 7. The CDR3 spans 14 residues. Germline CDR1 SGHRS, CDR2 YFSETQ. CDR3 in DNA: TGCGCCAGCAGCGATGACAGGGGCGGTGAGACCCAGTACTTC. It encodes CASSDDRGGETQYF.

This chain uses TRBV4-3 with TRBJ2-2; 12 nucleotides line up with TRBD2. Per the germline V gene, CDR1 is LGHNA and CDR2 is YSLEER. This CDR3 region has 15 residues. V lost 3 bases, J lost 6 bases, and 2 bases stayed unmatched. The DNA of the CDR3 is TGCGCCAGCAGCCAGACTAGCGGGAGATCCGGGGAGCTGTTTTTT. The encoded protein is CASSQTSGRSGELFF.

V gene TRBV28 combines with J gene TRBJ1-1, with D perhaps TRBD1 (6 bases). Trimming cost V 6 bases and J 5 bases, with 10 bases left between them. Per the germline V gene, CDR1 is MDHEN and CDR2 is SYDVKM. The CDR3 contains 12 residues. The CDR3 reads CASRIGGTEAFF. For the CDR3, the DNA is TGTGCCAGCAGAATAGGGGGAACTGAAGCTTTCTTT.

This clone occurred once. This chain joins TRBV19 and TRBJ1-2, with TRBD1 identical over 12 bases. In germline, CDR1 is LNHDA, CDR2 SQIVND (reference sequence). The CDR3 runs 16 residues. V lost 3 bases, J lost 7 bases, and 9 bases stayed unmatched. CDR3 sequence: CASSIGTGGRSGGYTF. Here the CDR3 DNA reads TGTGCCAGTAGTATCGGGACAGGGGGCCGTTCTGGTGGCTACACCTTC.

The chain has TRBV15 and TRBJ2-2, with TRBD2 as a possible D gene (6 bases). V gave up 3 bases and J gave up 6 bases, with 14 bases separating them. In germline, CDR1 is LNHNV, CDR2 YYDKDF (reference sequence). The CDR3 loop spans 15 amino acids. CDR3 residues: CATSSRLGGAGELFF. CDR3 bases: TGTGCCACCAGCAGTCGCCTCGGGGGTGCCGGGGAGCTGTTTTTT.

V gene TRBV4-1 combines with J gene TRBJ2-1, with 7 positions matching TRBD2. The CDR3 spans 16 residues. After removal of 1 base from V and 6 bases from J, the junction contained 9 bases not matched to a gene. Germline CDR1 MGHRA, CDR2 YSYEKL. The CDR3 protein is CASSQGDYRDRNEQFF. CDR3 bases: TGCGCCAGCAGCCAAGGGGACTACCGAGATCGCAATGAGCAGTTCTTC.

The V call is TRBV29-1, the J call TRBJ2-3; TRBD1 aligns across 9 bases. Germline CDR1 is SQVTM and CDR2 is ANQGSEA. The V gene end was trimmed by 6 bases and the J gene end by 4 bases; junction bases not matched to a gene: 8. The length of the CDR3 is 14 residues. The CDR3 loop is CSVPGQGLADTQYF. The CDR3 nucleotides read TGCAGCGTGCCGGGACAGGGTTTGGCAGATACGCAGTATTTT.

Comment on this clone: Other DNA sequences in the sample encode the same CDR3. This rearrangement joins TRBV6-1 to TRBJ2-1; perhaps TRBD2 as D (5 bases). Per germline, CDR1 MNHNS and CDR2 SASEGT. Trimming took off 2 bases at V and 6 bases at J, with 8 bases between the two ends. There are 13 residues in the CDR3. The CDR3 loop is CASSESGFNEQFF. CDR3 sequence (DNA): TGTGCCAGCAGTGAATCGGGGTTCAATGAGCAGTTCTTC.

Here the CDR3 reads CASSLTGTEAFF. CDR3 coding DNA: TGTGCCAGCAGCTTGACCGGGACAGAAGCTTTCTTT. The chain employs TRBV7-6 and TRBJ1-1; D possibly corresponds to TRBD1 (6 bases). Germline CDR1 SGHVS, CDR2 FNYEAQ. The CDR3 sequence is 12 residues long. The germline V and J ends were trimmed by 3 bases and 8 bases, with 10 bases remaining between them.

This rearrangement joins TRBV9 to TRBJ1-1, with D tentatively TRBD1 (6 bases). This CDR3 has 14 amino acids. With 3 bases removed from V and 4 bases from J, the gap between germline ends came to 13 bases. The germline V gene has CDR1 SGDLS and CDR2 YYNGEE. This chain's CDR3 is CASSAGARGTEAFF. As DNA, the CDR3 is TGTGCCAGCAGCGCAGGGGCGAGGGGCACTGAAGCTTTCTTT.

The CDR3 DNA sequence: TGCGCCAGCAGCCAAGATATGACAGTTTACTACGAGCAGTACTTC. Its protein is CASSQDMTVYYEQYF. The chain joins TRBV4-3 to TRBJ2-7; D perhaps matches TRBD1 (5 bases). Trimming pared 0 bases from V and 3 bases from J, leaving 12 bases between. CDR1 is LGHNA and CDR2 is YSLEER in the germline V gene. The CDR3 has 15 residues.

This chain joins TRBV5-1 and TRBJ2-1; TRBD2 agrees at 10 bases. CDR1 is SGHRS, CDR2 YFSETQ, per germline. J was trimmed by 9 bases and V by 0 bases; bases with no gene match: 6. The CDR3 totals 15 residues. The CDR3 sequence: CASSLERTSGLEQFF. Written as DNA, the CDR3 is TGCGCCAGCAGCTTGGAGAGGACTAGCGGCCTTGAGCAGTTCTTC.

The chain is built from TRBV6-1 and TRBJ1-1, with D tentatively TRBD1 (5 bases). This CDR3 is 11 amino acids long. Germline V lookup: CDR1 MNHNS, CDR2 SASEGT. Trimming shortened V by 1 base and J by 9 bases, and 6 bases separated the two germline ends. The CDR3 region is CASSEGQQAFF. CDR3 DNA sequence: TGTGCCAGCAGTGAAGGACAGCAAGCTTTCTTT.

This chain connects TRBV2 to TRBJ2-2; tentative D call: TRBD1 (5 bases). The CDR3 loop spans 15 amino acids. Trimming left V 3 bases short and J 4 bases short, with 12 bases between. Germline V lookup: CDR1 SNHLY, CDR2 FYNNEI. The CDR3 region has the DNA TGTGCCAGCAGTGAGGGGCAGATAGGCACCGGGGAGCTGTTTTTT. This sequence encodes CASSEGQIGTGELFF.

The chain combines TRBV6-6 with TRBJ2-7; TRBD1 is a possible D gene (6 bases). The germline V gene has CDR1 MNHNY and CDR2 SVGAGI (reference sequence). The CDR3 covers 12 residues. The germline V and J ends were trimmed by 8 bases and 5 bases, with 13 bases remaining between them. In nucleotides, the CDR3 is TGTGCCAGCGGGCCTCACAGGGACGAGCAGTACTTC. This codes for CASGPHRDEQYF.

J is TRBJ2-1 and V is TRBV19, with TRBD2 matching 11 bases. With 6 bases clipped from V and 2 bases from J, the junction kept 6 bases outside the gene matches. The CDR3 extends over 16 amino acids. Per the germline V gene, CDR1 is LNHDA and CDR2 is SQIVND (reference sequence). CDR3 residues: CASSLGGLAAYNEQFF. CDR3 coding DNA: TGTGCCAGTAGCCTTGGGGGACTAGCGGCCTACAATGAGCAGTTCTTC.

The sample holds a few counts of this clone. V is TRBV11-2 and J is TRBJ2-7, with 11 bases lining up with TRBD2. V shed 1 base, J shed 5 bases, and the junction held 7 bases outside the gene matches. The CDR3 is 16 residues long. CDR1 is SGHAT and CDR2 is FQNNGV in the germline V gene. CDR3 amino acids: CASSLVVAGGPHEQYF. CDR3 DNA sequence: TGTGCCAGCAGCTTAGTTGTAGCGGGAGGGCCCCACGAGCAGTACTTC.

The rearrangement uses TRBV5-1 and TRBJ1-4, with D perhaps TRBD1 (6 bases). V lost 2 bases to trimming and J lost 2 bases, with 7 bases between them. The germline V gene encodes CDR1 SGHRS and CDR2 YFSETQ. The CDR3 has 14 amino acids. The CDR3, as DNA: TGCGCCAGCAGCTTCCAGGGGACTAATGAAAAACTGTTTTTT. Translated, it gives CASSFQGTNEKLFF.

In its sample, this clone was seen once. The chain is built from TRBV2 and TRBJ1-4; 7 positions match TRBD1. This CDR3 contains 14 residues. Per germline, CDR1 SNHLY and CDR2 FYNNEI. V shed 6 bases, J shed 6 bases, and the junction held 7 bases outside the gene matches. This chain's CDR3 is CASRETGRHEKLFF. The DNA of the CDR3 is TGTGCCAGCAGAGAGACAGGGAGACATGAAAAACTGTTTTTT.